This TCR beta chain was captured by sequencing in a study of shared clonotypes between healthy human individuals. Whole-study findings and limits: Donor clonotype sharing was expected to depend on sequencing depth. Naive subsets usually exceeded memory subsets in estimated richness.

CD8 cells classed as naive were CD45RO-negative and positively selected for CCR7, excluding terminally differentiated effector memory CD45RA+ cells. Points on this clone: Its cognate antigen is unknown.

Trimming shortened V by 3 bases and J by 6 bases, and 8 bases separated the two germline ends. The V gene's germline CDR1 is SEHNR and CDR2 FQNEAQ (reference sequence). This CDR3 contains 13 residues. Method: immunoSEQ multiplex PCR; TCRdb's copy keeps in-frame clones and lacks some. Of millions of clones in the sample, about 95% are singletons; the top ten hold 1% to 1.3%. The V gene is TRBV7-9, the J gene TRBJ2-2, with unresolved D. The sequenced sample consisted of naive CD8+ T cells sorted from blood. This TCR was sampled from a man aged 18-30 years in good health. The DNA of the CDR3 is TGTGCCAGCAGCTTTCCGGGCGCCGGGGAGCTGTTTTTT. This translates into CASSFPGAGELFF.